The next 2 T cell receptor beta chains were all read from a single sample in a study of T cell responses to AZD1222 COVID-19 vaccine (TCRdb year 2021). This sample's time point label indicates: baseline before first vaccination. Library preparation was by the immunoSEQ multiplex PCR assay. Entries here come from immuneACCESS through TCRdb and include only in-frame sequences with V and J called. Some clones fail to appear in such tables; in the studies checked, an unresolved V gene covers under half of the shortfall, and the cause of the remainder is unknown. Across this sample there are about 97,000 clones, with roughly 88% seen only once. The ten largest clonotypes hold less than 3.5% of the sample. The sequences come from peripheral blood, collected on day 0 of AZD1222 vaccination. The receptor set was obtained from an adult in good health.

This clone is a singleton in its sample. The J gene is TRBJ2-3, the V gene TRBV9, with 13 bases lining up with TRBD2. From germline, CDR1 is SGDLS and CDR2 YYNGEE. The V segment lost 2 bases and the J segment 2 bases; nucleotides outside the gene matches: 2. There are 16 residues in the CDR3. The CDR3 loop reads CASSVGLAGATDTQYF. The CDR3 DNA follows: TGTGCCAGCAGCGTTGGACTAGCGGGGGCCACAGATACGCAGTATTTT.

This chain joins TRBV2 and TRBJ2-7; the D is unclear. The CDR3 is made up of 13 amino acids. In germline, CDR1 is SNHLY, CDR2 FYNNEI. V lost 4 bases and J lost 3, with 10 bases in between. DNA for the CDR3: TGTGCCAGCAGTGGAGGTCTATTCTACGAGCAGTACTTC. It specifies CASSGGLFYEQYF.